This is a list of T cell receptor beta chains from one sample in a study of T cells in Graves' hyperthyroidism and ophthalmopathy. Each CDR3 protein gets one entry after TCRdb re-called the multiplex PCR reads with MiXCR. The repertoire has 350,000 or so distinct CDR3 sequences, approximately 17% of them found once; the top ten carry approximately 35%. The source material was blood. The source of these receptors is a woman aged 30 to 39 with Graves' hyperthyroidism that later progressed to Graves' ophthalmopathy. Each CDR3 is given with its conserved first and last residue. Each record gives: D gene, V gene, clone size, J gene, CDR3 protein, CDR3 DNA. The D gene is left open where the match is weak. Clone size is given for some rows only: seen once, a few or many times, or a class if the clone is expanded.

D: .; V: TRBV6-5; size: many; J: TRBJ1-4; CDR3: CASSYEQGITNEKLFF; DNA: TGTGCCAGCAGTTACGAACAGGGCATCACTAATGAAAAACTGTTTTTT
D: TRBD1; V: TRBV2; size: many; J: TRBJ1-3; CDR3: CASSLTQGASGNTIYF; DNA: TGTGCCAGCAGTCTTACCCAGGGGGCTTCTGGAAACACCATATATTTT
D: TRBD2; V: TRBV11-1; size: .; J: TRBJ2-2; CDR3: CASSLRAGVDTGELFF; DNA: TGTGCCAGCAGCTTGCGCGCGGGGGTTGACACCGGGGAGCTGTTTTTT
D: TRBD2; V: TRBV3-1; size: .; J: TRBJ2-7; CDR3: CASSPGGSTYESSYEQYF; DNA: TGTGCCAGCAGCCCCGGGGGGTCTACCTACGAAAGCTCCTACGAGCAGTACTTC
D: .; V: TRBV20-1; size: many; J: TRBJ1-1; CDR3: CSARTRTPGTEAFF; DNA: TGCAGTGCTAGAACCCGGACCCCCGGCACTGAAGCTTTCTTT
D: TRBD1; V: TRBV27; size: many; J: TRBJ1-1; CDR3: CASSFSPRTGGRNTEAFF; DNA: TGTGCCAGCAGTTTTTCCCCCCGGACAGGGGGTAGGAACACTGAAGCTTTCTTT
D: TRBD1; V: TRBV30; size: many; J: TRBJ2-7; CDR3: CAWSRDRRYEQYF; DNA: TGTGCCTGGAGCCGGGACAGGCGATACGAGCAGTACTTC
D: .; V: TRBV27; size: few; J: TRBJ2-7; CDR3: CASSPQELGPYEQYF; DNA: TGTGCCAGCAGTCCTCAGGAGCTAGGCCCCTACGAGCAGTACTTC
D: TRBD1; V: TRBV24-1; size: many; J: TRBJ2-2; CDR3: CATSDRDRGSTGELFF; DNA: TGTGCCACCAGTGACCGGGACAGGGGGAGTACCGGGGAGCTGTTTTTT
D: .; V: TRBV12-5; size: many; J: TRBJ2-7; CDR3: CASAPTTSPGLYEQYF; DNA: TGTGCTAGTGCCCCAACGACTAGTCCGGGACTTTACGAGCAGTACTTC
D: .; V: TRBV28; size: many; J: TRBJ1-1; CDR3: CASSFPPLTLNTEAFF; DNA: TGTGCCAGCAGTTTCCCACCCCTTACATTGAACACTGAAGCTTTCTTT
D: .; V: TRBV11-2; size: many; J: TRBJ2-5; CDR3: CASSLGLVGTPQETQYF; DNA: TGTGCCAGCAGCTTAGGTCTCGTGGGGACTCCACAAGAGACCCAGTACTTC
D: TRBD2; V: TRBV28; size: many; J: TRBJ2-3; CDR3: CASSPGLAALTDTQYF; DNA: TGTGCCAGCAGTCCCGGACTAGCCGCTCTGACAGATACGCAGTATTTT
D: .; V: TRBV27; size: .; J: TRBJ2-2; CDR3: CASTKTRGTGGELFF; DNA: TGTGCCAGCACGAAAACAAGGGGAACGGGCGGGGAGCTGTTTTTT
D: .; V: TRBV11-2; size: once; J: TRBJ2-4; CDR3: CASSSSEGGRQRVQYF; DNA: TGTGCCAGCAGCTCGTCCGAAGGGGGGAGGCAAAGGGTTCAGTACTTC
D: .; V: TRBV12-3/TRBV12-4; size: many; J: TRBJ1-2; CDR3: CASSLGGEGYTF; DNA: TGTGCCAGCAGTTTAGGAGGGGAAGGCTACACCTTC
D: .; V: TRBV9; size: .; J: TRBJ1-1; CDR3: CASRLTDAPNTEAFF; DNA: TGTGCCAGCCGCCTGACGGACGCACCGAACACTGAAGCTTTCTTT
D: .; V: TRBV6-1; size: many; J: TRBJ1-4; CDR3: CASSNLEKAPKLFF; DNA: TGTGCCAGCAGCAATCTCGAAAAGGCACCAAAACTGTTTTTT
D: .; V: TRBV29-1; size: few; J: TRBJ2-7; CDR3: CSVADSPNLYEQYF; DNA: TGCAGCGTTGCCGACAGCCCGAACCTTTACGAGCAGTACTTC
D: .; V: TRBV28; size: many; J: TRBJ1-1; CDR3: CASSPEGVRTEAFF; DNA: TGTGCCAGCAGCCCTGAGGGGGTTAGGACTGAAGCTTTCTTT
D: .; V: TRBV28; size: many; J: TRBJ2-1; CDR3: CASSFRDKQFF; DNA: TGTGCCAGCAGTTTCCGGGACAAGCAGTTCTTC
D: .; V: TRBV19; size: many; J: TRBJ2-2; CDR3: CASTPWGYTGELFF; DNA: TGTGCCAGTACCCCATGGGGGTACACCGGGGAGCTGTTTTTT